A selection of T cell receptor beta chains follows, all from one sample in a study of blood T cell repertoires in COVID-19. The protocol was immunoSEQ multiplex PCR, while the TCRdb copy is restricted to in-frame clones and leaves out a portion. The sample has some 90,000 clones; roughly nine tenths are singletons. Material for sequencing was peripheral blood. The receptors were sampled from a man in his forties or fifties with COVID-19, enrolled during active disease. CDR3s include the opening cysteine and the closing phenylalanine or tryptophan. D genes are given only for firm matches. A clone size is listed for some rows: how often the clone was seen (once, few, many), or a class if it is expanded.

15,-,TRBJ1-2,TRBV28,-,CASSLGRGAPYGYTF,TGTGCCAGCAGTTTAGGTCGGGGGGCGCCTTATGGCTACACCTTC
16,-,TRBJ2-6,TRBV6-2/TRBV6-3,-,CASSPHGGAGANVLTF,TGTGCCAGCAGTCCCCACGGGGGAGCTGGGGCCAACGTCCTGACTTTC
12,-,TRBJ1-5,TRBV10-2,-,CASSERAQPQHF,TGCGCCAGCAGTGAGAGAGCTCAGCCCCAGCATTTT
14,once,TRBJ2-7,TRBV7-9,-,CASKVGGGPLEQYF,TGTGCCAGCAAAGTAGGGGGGGGCCCCTTGGAGCAGTACTTC
13,-,TRBJ1-2,TRBV5-1,TRBD1,CASSLGTGDGYTF,TGCGCCAGCAGCTTGGGGACAGGGGACGGCTACACCTTC
15,-,TRBJ2-1,TRBV27,TRBD2,CASSPLAGGYNEQFF,TGTGCCAGCAGCCCCCTAGCGGGGGGGTACAATGAGCAGTTCTTC
13,-,TRBJ2-5,TRBV29-1,TRBD1,CSVRDSRGETQYF,TGCAGCGTACGGGACAGCCGTGGGGAGACCCAGTACTTC
13,-,TRBJ1-2,TRBV18,-,CASSPGHNYGYTF,TGTGCCAGCTCACCGGGACATAACTATGGCTACACCTTC
16,-,TRBJ2-1,TRBV4-2,TRBD2,CASSQDGGGSYNEQFF,TGTGCCAGCAGCCAAGATGGCGGGGGGTCCTACAATGAGCAGTTCTTC
15,-,TRBJ2-7,TRBV11-2,-,CASSRRAAGAYEQYF,TGTGCCAGCAGCCGACGGGCAGCAGGGGCCTACGAGCAGTACTTC
13,-,TRBJ1-5,TRBV10-3,-,CAISESGGQPQHF,TGTGCCATCAGTGAGTCGGGAGGGCAGCCCCAGCATTTT
14,once,TRBJ2-7,TRBV5-1,TRBD1,CASSSPGQGGEQYF,TGCGCCAGCAGCTCCCCGGGACAGGGGGGCGAGCAGTACTTC
17,-,TRBJ2-3,TRBV5-5,TRBD2,CASSPGLAHTSTDTQYF,TGTGCCAGCAGCCCAGGACTAGCCCACACTAGCACAGATACGCAGTATTTT
15,-,TRBJ1-6,TRBV14,-,CASSQQGLYNSPLHF,TGTGCCAGCAGCCAACAGGGCTTGTATAATTCACCCCTCCACTTT
15,-,TRBJ1-2,TRBV28,-,CASSPASGTPIGYTF,TGTGCCAGCAGTCCCGCCTCCGGGACACCGATTGGCTACACCTTC
13,-,TRBJ1-5,TRBV7-9,TRBD1,CASSLTGDQPQHF,TGTGCCAGCAGCCTGACAGGGGATCAGCCCCAGCATTTT
16,-,TRBJ1-3,TRBV18,TRBD1,CASSPTGSYSGNTIYF,TGTGCCAGCTCACCGACAGGGTCCTACTCTGGAAACACCATATATTTT
18,few,TRBJ2-2,TRBV5-1,-,CASSLVPPGDSNTGELFF,TGCGCCAGCAGCTTGGTACCCCCCGGGGACTCGAACACCGGGGAGCTGTTTTTT
19,-,TRBJ1-3,TRBV13,-,CASSLVQPGVTLSGNTIYF,TGTGCCAGCAGCTTAGTCCAACCGGGTGTCACCCTCTCTGGAAACACCATATATTTT
15,-,TRBJ1-3,TRBV10-3,TRBD1,CAIKPTGDSGNTIYF,TGTGCCATCAAACCAACAGGGGACTCTGGAAACACCATATATTTT
11,-,TRBJ2-7,TRBV18,-,CASSQSSEQYF,TGTGCCAGCTCACAATCTTCCGAGCAGTACTTC
14,-,TRBJ1-2,TRBV19,-,CASSISGGAYGYTF,TGTGCCAGTAGTATTTCTGGCGGTGCCTATGGCTACACCTTC
15,-,TRBJ2-1,TRBV19,TRBD1,CASSRPGQGVNEQFF,TGTGCCAGTAGTCGCCCGGGACAGGGAGTCAATGAGCAGTTCTTC
13,few,TRBJ1-2,TRBV12-3/TRBV12-4,-,CASSLRGGYGYTF,TGTGCCAGCAGTTTACGGGGGGGCTATGGCTACACCTTC
11,-,TRBJ2-3,TRBV20-1,-,CSASLADTQYF,TGCAGTGCTAGTCTAGCAGATACGCAGTATTTT
13,-,TRBJ1-2,TRBV2,-,CASSEQGYYGYTF,TGTGCCAGCAGTGAGCAGGGTTACTATGGCTACACCTTC
15,once,TRBJ1-1,TRBV27,-,CASSFDRGLGTEAFF,TGTGCCAGCAGTTTTGATAGGGGACTCGGCACTGAAGCTTTCTTT
13,-,TRBJ1-5,TRBV15,-,CATSRGGGQPQHF,TGTGCCACCAGCAGAGGAGGTGGGCAGCCCCAGCATTTT
14,-,TRBJ2-1,TRBV5-1,-,CASSLRQGLNEQFF,TGCGCCAGCAGCTTGCGGCAGGGCCTCAATGAGCAGTTCTTC
16,-,TRBJ1-2,TRBV5-1,-,CASSSGSGRVNYGYTF,TGCGCCAGTTCTAGCGGTTCCGGCAGGGTTAACTATGGCTACACCTTC
14,-,TRBJ2-3,TRBV30,TRBD2,CAWSSGGGRHTQYF,TGTGCCTGGAGTAGTGGCGGGGGACGGCATACGCAGTATTTT
17,-,TRBJ2-2,TRBV4-1,-,CASSQGSAGRTTGELFF,TGCGCCAGCAGCCAGGGGTCGGCAGGGCGGACGACCGGGGAGCTGTTTTTT
16,-,TRBJ2-7,TRBV11-2,-,CASSLLPGRSSYEQYF,TGTGCCAGCAGCTTACTTCCTGGGAGAAGCTCCTACGAGCAGTACTTC
16,-,TRBJ2-5,TRBV5-1,TRBD2,CASSLTSGGVQETQYF,TGCGCCAGCAGCTTGACTAGCGGGGGGGTCCAAGAGACCCAGTACTTC
14,-,TRBJ2-5,TRBV27,-,CASSLSPRQETQYF,TGTGCCAGCAGTTTATCCCCCCGCCAAGAGACCCAGTACTTC
15,-,TRBJ2-1,TRBV7-2,-,CASSFSQATYNEQFF,TGTGCCAGCAGCTTTTCACAGGCGACCTACAATGAGCAGTTCTTC
16,few,TRBJ2-5,TRBV27,TRBD2,CASSSIAGGLQETQYF,TGTGCCAGCAGTTCTATAGCGGGGGGCCTACAAGAGACCCAGTACTTC
13,once,TRBJ1-2,TRBV6-6,TRBD1,CASTLGAGGGYTF,TGTGCCAGCACCCTTGGGGCAGGGGGCGGCTACACCTTC
13,-,TRBJ1-1,TRBV6-1,-,CASSDGSFTEAFF,TGTGCCAGCAGTGATGGGAGCTTCACTGAAGCTTTCTTT
15,-,TRBJ1-1,TRBV10-3,TRBD1,CAISARGTGITEAFF,TGTGCCATCAGTGCCCGGGGGACAGGGATCACTGAAGCTTTCTTT
14,once,TRBJ2-7,TRBV7-9,-,CASSLEQGSYEQYF,TGTGCCAGCAGCTTAGAACAGGGCTCCTACGAGCAGTACTTC
13,-,TRBJ1-2,TRBV5-1,-,CASRLTGGYGYTF,TGCGCCAGCAGACTGACCGGGGGCTATGGCTACACCTTC
17,-,TRBJ2-1,TRBV5-4,TRBD1,CASSYAGTGGSYNEQFF,TGTGCCAGCAGCTACGCCGGGACAGGGGGCTCGTACAATGAGCAGTTCTTC
17,few,TRBJ1-5,TRBV19,TRBD1,CASSIERHRGAYQPQHF,TGTGCCAGTAGTATAGAGCGGCACAGGGGCGCGTATCAGCCCCAGCATTTT